The 17 T cell receptor beta chains presented below share a single source sample, sequenced in a study of T cell repertoires in cytomegalovirus infection. No antigen has been identified for these receptors. TCRdb fed the reads into MiXCR, producing one record per CDR3 protein. The profile shows 640,000 or so distinct CDR3 sequences, approximately 33% of them singletons. The sequenced sample was cultured PBMCs, obtained from culture after CMV antigen stimulation. Receptors originate from a human donor in good health (CMV status not recorded). Some clones in this sample may be carry-over from other donors' samples.

Ten or more counts support this clonotype. V usage is TRBV7-2 and J usage is TRBJ2-1, with 12 bases identical to TRBD2. This CDR3 is 16 amino acids long. Germline CDR1 reads SGHTA; CDR2 reads FQGNSA. V shed 4 bases, J shed 8 bases, and the junction held 9 bases outside the gene matches. CDR3 DNA: TGTGCCAGCAGCTCGACTAGCGGGAGATATCAGGATGAGCAGTTCTTC. This encodes CASSSTSGRYQDEQFF.

This clonotype has a handful of counts. This chain links TRBV6-2 or TRBV6-3 with TRBJ2-1; TRBD2 matches at 10 bases. CDR1 is MNHEY, CDR2 SVGEGT, per germline. V was pared by 0 bases and J by 4 bases, with 3 bases of the junction left unmatched. This CDR3 has 16 amino acids. CDR3 nucleotide sequence: TGTGCCAGCAGTTACTCGTCTAGCGGGGGTTACAATGAGCAGTTCTTC. It translates to CASSYSSSGGYNEQFF.

The chain uses TRBV12-3 or TRBV12-4 and TRBJ2-3; D perhaps matches TRBD1 (6 bases). Trimming shortened V by 6 bases and J by 0 bases, and 10 bases separated the two germline ends. There are 14 residues in the CDR3. CDR3 bases: TGTGCCAGCAGCTGGGGGCTAAGCACAGATACGCAGTATTTT. It encodes CASSWGLSTDTQYF.

This clonotype was recorded many times. The chain is built from TRBV7-2 and TRBJ1-6, with 8 bases identical to TRBD1. Per germline, CDR1 SGHTA and CDR2 FQGNSA. With 5 bases clipped from V and 7 bases from J, the junction kept 10 bases outside the gene matches. The CDR3 spans 16 residues. The CDR3 region has the DNA TGTGCCAGCAGCGTCGTTTACAGGGGGGGAAATTCACCCCTCCACTTT. Amino acid sequence: CASSVVYRGGNSPLHF.

This clonotype occurred a few times. The V gene is TRBV18, the J gene TRBJ2-1; 10 positions agree with TRBD1. Germline assignment: CDR1 KGHSH and CDR2 LQKENI. Trimming removed 6 bases from V and 10 bases from J; junction bases left unmatched: 9. The CDR3 has 14 residues. The CDR3 nucleotides are TGTGCCAGCTCCGGGACAGGGGTGTCTTGGGAGCAGTTCTTC. Protein sequence: CASSGTGVSWEQFF.

The V and J genes are TRBV20-1 and TRBJ2-1; TRBD1 aligns across 7 bases. CDR1 and CDR2 from the germline V gene are DFQATT and SNEGSKA (reference sequence). This CDR3 comprises 15 residues. The junction had 15 bases not matched to a gene; V was cut back by 4 bases and J by 9 bases. CDR3 amino acids: CSAKPGQATGTEQFF. CDR3 coding DNA: TGCAGTGCTAAACCTGGACAGGCTACCGGCACTGAGCAGTTCTTC.

This clonotype occurred a few times. J is TRBJ1-3 and V is TRBV11-3; TRBD1 is a possible D gene (5 bases). Trimming shortened V by 7 bases and J by 3 bases, and 16 bases separated the two germline ends. The CDR3 is 15 residues long. Per germline, CDR1 SGHNT and CDR2 YENEEA. The CDR3 loop reads CASNPRGTYGNTIYF. CDR3 in DNA: TGTGCCAGCAACCCTCGGGGGACCTATGGAAACACCATATATTTT.

This clonotype was found many times. This chain joins TRBV7-6 and TRBJ2-7; TRBD1 is a possible D gene (6 bases). Germline assignment: CDR1 SGHVS and CDR2 FNYEAQ. CDR3 length: 13 amino acids. Between the trimmed V and J ends, which lost 5 bases and 3 bases, there was a span of 11 bases. CDR3 nucleotides: TGTGCCAGCAGCCCATTCAGGGGCTACGAGCAGTACTTC. Amino acids: CASSPFRGYEQYF.

The table lists this clonotype with a few counts. The V gene is TRBV19, the J gene TRBJ2-3; D ambiguous. This CDR3 has 14 residues. Germline V CDR1 and CDR2: LNHDA, SQIVND (reference sequence). Deletions cut 6 bases from V and 0 bases from J, with 10 bases between. The CDR3 region has the DNA TGTGCCAGTAGCCGGCTAGGAAGCACAGATACGCAGTATTTT. It yields the protein CASSRLGSTDTQYF.

This clonotype was counted a few times. J is TRBJ1-2 and V is TRBV27, with D perhaps TRBD1 (5 bases). The CDR3 length is 15 residues. V gave up 1 base and J gave up 3 bases, with 12 bases separating them. The germline CDR1 and CDR2 sequences are MNHEY and SMNVEV (reference sequence). The CDR3 loop is CASSLYPGLDYGYTF. For the CDR3, the DNA is TGTGCCAGCAGTTTATATCCGGGACTTGACTATGGCTACACCTTC.

The DNA for the CDR3 is TGTGCCAGCAGCTTGTCCCGACTAGCGGGGGGCATGTACTTC. It specifies CASSLSRLAGGMYF. The chain uses TRBV7-8 and TRBJ2-5; 13 bases align to TRBD2. This CDR3 is built from 14 residues. Germline V lookup: CDR1 SGHVS, CDR2 FQNEAQ. The junction had 8 bases not matched to a gene; V was cut back by 3 bases and J by 13 bases.

The V and J genes are TRBV18 and TRBJ2-3, with D perhaps given as TRBD1 or TRBD2 (5 bases each). V shed 3 bases and J shed 5 bases, with 12 bases lying between them. Germline V gene lookup returns CDR1 KGHSH and CDR2 LQKENI. This CDR3 spans 14 amino acids. CDR3 in amino acids: CASSPSLGVDTQYF. The DNA for the CDR3 is TGTGCCAGCTCACCCAGCCTGGGGGTAGATACGCAGTATTTT.

This clonotype occurred many times. This chain joins TRBV7-2 and TRBJ2-3, with 11 nucleotides matching TRBD1. The CDR3 is made up of 15 amino acids. The V gene's germline CDR1 is SGHTA and CDR2 FQGNSA. The trim removed 2 bases at V and 5 bases at J, leaving 3 bases unmatched. The CDR3 here is CASSLWGQGGDTQYF. CDR3 coding DNA: TGTGCCAGCAGCTTATGGGGACAGGGGGGAGATACGCAGTATTTT.

The chain uses TRBV6-1 and TRBJ2-5; no reliable D call. The CDR3 runs 12 residues. The germline V gene encodes CDR1 MNHNS and CDR2 SASEGT. V lost 1 base to trimming and J lost 6 bases, with 6 bases between them. Here the CDR3 reads CASSEDSQTQYF. The CDR3 DNA follows: TGTGCCAGCAGTGAAGATTCGCAGACCCAGTACTTC.

The gene calls are TRBV20-1 and TRBJ1-1; no firm D call. This CDR3 is 12 amino acids long. V was pared by 6 bases and J by 1 base, with 9 bases between. CDR1 and CDR2 (germline): DFQATT, SNEGSKA (reference sequence). Here the CDR3 DNA reads TGCAGTGCATGGCGGGCGAACACTGAAGCTTTCTTT. Translated: CSAWRANTEAFF.

The chain joins TRBV4-2 to TRBJ1-2, with TRBD1 identical over 10 bases. Losses at the gene ends were 2 bases for V and 5 bases for J; bases not matched to a gene: 11. Germline loops: CDR1 LGHNA, CDR2 YNFKEQ. The CDR3 extends over 17 amino acids. CDR3 protein: CASSQKSGDRGIYGYTF. As DNA, the CDR3 is TGTGCCAGCAGCCAAAAAAGCGGGGACAGGGGTATTTATGGCTACACCTTC.

This clonotype occurred once. V usage is TRBV6-2 or TRBV6-3 and J usage is TRBJ2-3, with unresolved D. The CDR3 is 14 residues long. V lost 8 bases, J lost 2 bases, and 14 bases lay in between. Germline-derived CDR1 and CDR2 are MNHEY and SVGEGT. CDR3 nucleotide sequence: TGTGCCAGCCTGAGTCGCGGAGACACAGATACGCAGTATTTT. As protein: CASLSRGDTDTQYF.